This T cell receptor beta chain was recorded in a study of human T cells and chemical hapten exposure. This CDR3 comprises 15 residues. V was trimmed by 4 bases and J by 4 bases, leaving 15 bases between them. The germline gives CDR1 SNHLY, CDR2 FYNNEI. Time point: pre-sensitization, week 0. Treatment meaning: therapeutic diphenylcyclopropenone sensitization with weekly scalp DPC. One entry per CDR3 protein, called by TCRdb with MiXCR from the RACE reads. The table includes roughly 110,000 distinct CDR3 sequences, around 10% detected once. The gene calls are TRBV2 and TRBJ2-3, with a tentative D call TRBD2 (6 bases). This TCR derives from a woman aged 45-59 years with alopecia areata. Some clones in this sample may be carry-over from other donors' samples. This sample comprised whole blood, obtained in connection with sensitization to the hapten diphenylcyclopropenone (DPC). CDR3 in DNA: TGTGCCAGCAGTGGTCTTCGGAGGGGCGCAGATACGCAGTATTTT. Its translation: CASSGLRRGADTQYF.